The T cell receptor (beta chain) under discussion was sequenced for a study of blood T cell dynamics during melanoma immunotherapy. Whole-study findings and limits: PBMC repertoires of eventual disease-control patients split at W3 into clonality or diversity gains.

The repertoire was sequenced with immunoSEQ multiplex PCR; TCRdb's copy has only in-frame clones and lacks some. The repertoire holds several thousand clones, with roughly 81% as singletons. Trimming stripped 4 bases from V and 0 bases from J, with 2 bases between. The CDR3 sequence is 12 residues long. The V gene's germline CDR1 is LNHDA and CDR2 SQIVND (reference sequence). Documented time point: week 3, after first cycle of checkpoint inhibitor. As concerns this clone: Its antigen is undetermined.

The rearrangement uses TRBV19 and TRBJ2-3; D gene uncertain. This clonotype originated in a human donor with melanoma. Some clones in this sample may be carry-over from other donors' samples. Sequencing was performed on blood, taken from a patient treated with checkpoint blockade. CDR3: CASSKSTDTQYF. As DNA, the CDR3 is TGTGCCAGTAGTAAAAGCACAGATACGCAGTATTTT.